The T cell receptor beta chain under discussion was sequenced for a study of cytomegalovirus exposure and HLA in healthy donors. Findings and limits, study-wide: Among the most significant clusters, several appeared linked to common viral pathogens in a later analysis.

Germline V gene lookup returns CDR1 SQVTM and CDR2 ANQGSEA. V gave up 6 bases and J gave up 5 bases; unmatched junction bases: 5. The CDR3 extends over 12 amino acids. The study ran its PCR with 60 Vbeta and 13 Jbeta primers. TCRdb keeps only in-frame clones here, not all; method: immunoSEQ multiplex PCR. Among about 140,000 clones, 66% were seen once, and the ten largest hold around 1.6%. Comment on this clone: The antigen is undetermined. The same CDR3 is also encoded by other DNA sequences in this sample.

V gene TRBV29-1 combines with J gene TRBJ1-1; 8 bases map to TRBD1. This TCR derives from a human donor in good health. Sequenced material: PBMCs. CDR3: CSVRTGSTEAFF. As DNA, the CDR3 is TGCAGCGTCCGGACAGGGTCGACTGAAGCTTTCTTT.